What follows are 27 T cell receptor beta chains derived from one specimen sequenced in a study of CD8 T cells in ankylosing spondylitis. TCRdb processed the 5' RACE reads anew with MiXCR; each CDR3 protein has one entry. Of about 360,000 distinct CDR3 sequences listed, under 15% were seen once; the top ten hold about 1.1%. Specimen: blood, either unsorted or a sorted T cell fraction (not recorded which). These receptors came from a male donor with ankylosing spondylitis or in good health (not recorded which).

The CDR3 nucleotides are TGCAGCGTTGTTTGGGGCCCTAATGAAAAACTGTTTTTT. Protein sequence: CSVVWGPNEKLFF. V and J are TRBV29-1 and TRBJ1-4, with a tentative D call TRBD1 (5 bases). V lost 4 bases, J lost 3 bases, and 9 bases lay in between. Germline V gives CDR1 SQVTM, CDR2 ANQGSEA. This CDR3 is built from 13 residues. The variable domain in full, completed from reference TRBV29-1 and TRBJ1-4, reads SAVISQKPSRDICQRGTSLTIQCQVDSQVTMMFWYRQQPGQSLTLIATANQGSEATYESGFVIDKFPISRPNLTFSTLTVSNMSPEDSSIYLCSVVWGPNEKLFFGSGTQLSVL.

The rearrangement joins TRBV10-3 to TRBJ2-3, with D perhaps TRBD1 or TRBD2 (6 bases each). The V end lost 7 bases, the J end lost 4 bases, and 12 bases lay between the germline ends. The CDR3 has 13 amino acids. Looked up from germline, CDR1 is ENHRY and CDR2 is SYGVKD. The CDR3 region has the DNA TGTGCCATCAAGGACGGGGGCTCAGATACGCAGTATTTT. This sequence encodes CAIKDGGSDTQYF.

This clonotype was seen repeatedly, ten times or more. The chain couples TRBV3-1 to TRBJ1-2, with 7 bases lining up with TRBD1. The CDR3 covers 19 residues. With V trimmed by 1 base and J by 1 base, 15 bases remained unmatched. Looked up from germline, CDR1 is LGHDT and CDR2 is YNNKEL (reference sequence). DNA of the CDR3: TGTGCCAGCAGCCAAGGGGCTCCCCTCGGGACAGCCTTTAACTATGGCTACACCTTC. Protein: CASSQGAPLGTAFNYGYTF.

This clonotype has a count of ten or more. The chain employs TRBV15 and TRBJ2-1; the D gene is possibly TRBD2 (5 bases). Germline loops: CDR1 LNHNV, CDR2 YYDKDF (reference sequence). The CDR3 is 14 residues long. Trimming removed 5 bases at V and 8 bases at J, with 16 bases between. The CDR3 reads CATSLRTGWDEQFF. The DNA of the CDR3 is TGTGCCACCAGCCTCCGGACGGGGTGGGATGAGCAGTTCTTC.

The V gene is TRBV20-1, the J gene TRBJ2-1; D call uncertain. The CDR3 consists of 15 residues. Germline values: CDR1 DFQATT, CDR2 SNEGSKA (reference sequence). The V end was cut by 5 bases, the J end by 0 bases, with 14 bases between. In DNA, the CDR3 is TGCAGTGCTCGACTTATCCCTAGCTCCTACAATGAGCAGTTCTTC. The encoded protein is CSARLIPSSYNEQFF.

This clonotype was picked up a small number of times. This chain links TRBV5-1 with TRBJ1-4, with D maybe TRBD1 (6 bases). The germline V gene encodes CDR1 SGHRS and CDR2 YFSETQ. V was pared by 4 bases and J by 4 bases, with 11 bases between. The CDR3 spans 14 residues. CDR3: CASSRGQINEKLFF. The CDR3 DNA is TGCGCCAGCAGCCGTGGACAGATTAATGAAAAACTGTTTTTT.

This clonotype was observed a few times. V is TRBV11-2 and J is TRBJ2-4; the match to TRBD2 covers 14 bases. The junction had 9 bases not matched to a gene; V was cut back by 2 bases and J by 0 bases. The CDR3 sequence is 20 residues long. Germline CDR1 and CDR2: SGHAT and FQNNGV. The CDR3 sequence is CASSLPRLAGGPVAKNIQYF. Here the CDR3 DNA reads TGTGCCAGCAGCTTACCACGACTAGCGGGAGGGCCGGTAGCCAAAAACATTCAGTACTTC.

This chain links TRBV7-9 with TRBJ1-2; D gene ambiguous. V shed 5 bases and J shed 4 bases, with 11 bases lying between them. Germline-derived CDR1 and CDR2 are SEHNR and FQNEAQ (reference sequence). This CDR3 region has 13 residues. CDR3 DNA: TGTGCCAGCAGCCCCCGGGAGGTCTATGGCTACACCTTC. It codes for CASSPREVYGYTF.

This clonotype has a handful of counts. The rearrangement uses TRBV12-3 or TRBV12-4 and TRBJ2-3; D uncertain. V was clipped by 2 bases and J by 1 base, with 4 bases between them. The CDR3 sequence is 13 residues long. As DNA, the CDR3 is TGTGCCAGCAGTTTATACGGCACAGATACGCAGTATTTT. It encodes CASSLYGTDTQYF.

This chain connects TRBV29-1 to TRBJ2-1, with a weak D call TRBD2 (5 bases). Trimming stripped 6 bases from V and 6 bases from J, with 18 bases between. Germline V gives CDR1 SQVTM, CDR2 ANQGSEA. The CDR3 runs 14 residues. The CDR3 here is CSVSDGGGLNEQFF. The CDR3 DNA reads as TGCAGCGTATCCGATGGCGGTGGACTCAATGAGCAGTTCTTC.

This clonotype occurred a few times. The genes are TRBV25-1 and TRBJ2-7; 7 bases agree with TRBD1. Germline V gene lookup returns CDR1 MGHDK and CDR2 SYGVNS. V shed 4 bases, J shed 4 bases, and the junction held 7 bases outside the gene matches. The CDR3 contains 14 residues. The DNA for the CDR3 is TGTGCCAGCAGTGGACAGGGTAGGGGATACGAGCAGTACTTC. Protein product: CASSGQGRGYEQYF.

The CDR3 bases are TGTGCCAGCAGCCAAGATCGAGGGAGTACCAACACCGGGGAGCTGTTTTTT. Encoded protein: CASSQDRGSTNTGELFF. The rearrangement joins TRBV4-2 to TRBJ2-2; a possible D gene is TRBD2 (5 bases). This CDR3 contains 17 residues. The germline V gene has CDR1 LGHNA and CDR2 YNFKEQ. Trimming took 0 bases from V and 2 from J, leaving 13 bases between them.

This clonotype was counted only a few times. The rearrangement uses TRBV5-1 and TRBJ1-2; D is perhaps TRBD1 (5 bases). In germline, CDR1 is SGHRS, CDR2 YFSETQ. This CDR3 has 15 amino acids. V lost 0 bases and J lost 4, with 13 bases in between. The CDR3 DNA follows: TGCGCCAGCAGCTTGGCAGGGACCTCTGGCTATGGCTACACCTTC. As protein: CASSLAGTSGYGYTF.

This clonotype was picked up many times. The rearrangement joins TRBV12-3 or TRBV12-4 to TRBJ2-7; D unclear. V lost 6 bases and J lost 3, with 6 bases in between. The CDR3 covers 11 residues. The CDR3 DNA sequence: TGTGCCAGCAGGGGCTTCTACGAGCAGTACTTC. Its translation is CASRGFYEQYF.

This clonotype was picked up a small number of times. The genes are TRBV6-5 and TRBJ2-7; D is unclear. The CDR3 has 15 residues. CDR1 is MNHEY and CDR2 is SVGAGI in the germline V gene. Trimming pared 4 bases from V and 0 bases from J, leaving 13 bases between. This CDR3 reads CASSSGRISSYEQYF. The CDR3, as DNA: TGTGCCAGCAGTTCTGGCAGGATCAGCTCCTACGAGCAGTACTTC.

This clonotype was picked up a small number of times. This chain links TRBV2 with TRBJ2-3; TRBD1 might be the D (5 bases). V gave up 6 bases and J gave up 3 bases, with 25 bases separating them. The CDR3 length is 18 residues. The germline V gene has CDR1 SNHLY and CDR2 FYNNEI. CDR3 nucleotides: TGTGCCAGCAGCGGAAAAGGGGCTACCGTTGCCCAAACAGATACGCAGTATTTT. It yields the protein CASSGKGATVAQTDTQYF.

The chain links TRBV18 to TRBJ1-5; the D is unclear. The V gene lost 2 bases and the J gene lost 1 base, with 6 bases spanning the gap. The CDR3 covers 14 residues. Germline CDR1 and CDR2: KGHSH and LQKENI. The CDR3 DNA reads TGTGCCAGCTCACCATCCATGAGCAATCAGCCCCAGCATTTT. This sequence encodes CASSPSMSNQPQHF.

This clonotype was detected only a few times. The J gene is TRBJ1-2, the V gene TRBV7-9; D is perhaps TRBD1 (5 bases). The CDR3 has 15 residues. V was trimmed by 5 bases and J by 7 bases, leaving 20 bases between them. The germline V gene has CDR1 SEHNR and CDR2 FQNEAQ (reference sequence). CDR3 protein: CASSPQGAGNPGYTF. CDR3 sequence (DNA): TGTGCCAGCAGCCCCCAAGGTGCAGGGAATCCTGGCTACACCTTC.

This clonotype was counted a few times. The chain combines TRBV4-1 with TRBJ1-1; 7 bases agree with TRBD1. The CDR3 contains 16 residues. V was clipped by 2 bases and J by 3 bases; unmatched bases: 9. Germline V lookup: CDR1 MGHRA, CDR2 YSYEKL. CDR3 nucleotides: TGCGCCAGCAGCCAAACAGGGGCAGGTTGGGACACTGAAGCTTTCTTT. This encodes CASSQTGAGWDTEAFF.

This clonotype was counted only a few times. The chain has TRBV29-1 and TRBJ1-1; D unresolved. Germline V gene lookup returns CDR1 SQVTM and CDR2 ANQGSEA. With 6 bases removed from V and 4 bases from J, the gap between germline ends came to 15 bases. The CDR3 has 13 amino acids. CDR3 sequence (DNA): TGCAGCGTCGCCAGGCAGTCGGGCACTGAAGCTTTCTTT. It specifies CSVARQSGTEAFF.

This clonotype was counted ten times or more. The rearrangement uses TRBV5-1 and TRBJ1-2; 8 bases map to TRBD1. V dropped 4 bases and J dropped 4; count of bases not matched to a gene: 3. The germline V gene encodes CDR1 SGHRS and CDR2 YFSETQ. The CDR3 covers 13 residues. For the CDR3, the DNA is TGCGCCAGCAGCCCGGACAGGGTCTATGGCTACACCTTC. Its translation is CASSPDRVYGYTF. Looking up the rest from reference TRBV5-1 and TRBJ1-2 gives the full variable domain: KAGVTQTPRYLIKTRGQQVTLSCSPISGHRSVSWYQQTPGQGLQFLFEYFSETQRNKGNFPGRFSGRQFSNSRSEMNVSTLELGDSALYLCASSPDRVYGYTFGSGTRLTVV.

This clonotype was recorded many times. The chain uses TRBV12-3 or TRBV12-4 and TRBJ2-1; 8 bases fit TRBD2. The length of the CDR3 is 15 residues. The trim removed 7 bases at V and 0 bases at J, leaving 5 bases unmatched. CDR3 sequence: CASTRLASSYNEQFF. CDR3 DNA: TGTGCCAGCACTCGACTAGCGAGCTCCTACAATGAGCAGTTCTTC.

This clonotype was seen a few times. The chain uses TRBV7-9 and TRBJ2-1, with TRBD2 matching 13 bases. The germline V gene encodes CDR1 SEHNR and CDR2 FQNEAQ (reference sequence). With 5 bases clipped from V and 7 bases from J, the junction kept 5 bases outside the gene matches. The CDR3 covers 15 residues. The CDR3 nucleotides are TGTGCCAGCAGCAGCATGGGACTAGCGGGGAATGAGCAGTTCTTC. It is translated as CASSSMGLAGNEQFF.

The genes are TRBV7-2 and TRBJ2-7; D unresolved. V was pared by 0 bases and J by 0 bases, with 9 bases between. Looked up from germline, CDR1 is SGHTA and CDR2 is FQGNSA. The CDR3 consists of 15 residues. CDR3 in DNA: TGTGCCAGCAGCTTAGCGTTGGCCAGCTCCTACGAGCAGTACTTC. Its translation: CASSLALASSYEQYF.

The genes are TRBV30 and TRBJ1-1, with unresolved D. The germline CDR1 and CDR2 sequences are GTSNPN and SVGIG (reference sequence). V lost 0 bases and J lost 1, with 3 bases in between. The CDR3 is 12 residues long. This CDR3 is CAWSVTNTEAFF. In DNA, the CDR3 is TGTGCCTGGAGTGTAACGAACACTGAAGCTTTCTTT.

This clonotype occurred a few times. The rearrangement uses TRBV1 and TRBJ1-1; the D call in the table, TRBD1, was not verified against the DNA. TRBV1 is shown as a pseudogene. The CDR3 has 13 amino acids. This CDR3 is CTSVGVGRTEAFF. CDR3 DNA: TGCACCAGCGTTGGGGTGGGGCGGACTGAAGCTTTCTTT.

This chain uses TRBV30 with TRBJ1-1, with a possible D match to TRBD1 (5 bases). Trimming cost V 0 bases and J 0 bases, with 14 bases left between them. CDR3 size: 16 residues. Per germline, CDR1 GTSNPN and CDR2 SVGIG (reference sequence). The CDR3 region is CAWSVRGGLLNTEAFF. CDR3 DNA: TGTGCCTGGAGTGTACGGGGGGGACTGTTGAACACTGAAGCTTTCTTT. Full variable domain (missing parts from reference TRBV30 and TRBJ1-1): SQTIHQWPATLVQPVGSPLSLECTVEGTSNPNLYWYRQAAGRGLQLLFYSVGIGQISSEVPQNLSASRPQDRQFILSSKKLLLSDSGFYLCAWSVRGGLLNTEAFFGQGTRLTVV.